The 26 T cell receptor beta chains listed next were all sequenced from one sample in a study of technical replicates of blood from a handful of donors. This table comes from immunoSEQ multiplex PCR, and its TCRdb copy is limited to in-frame clones, with some not included. The sample gives some 80,000 clones, around 97% of which show up once; about 0.17% is in the top ten. What was sequenced was T cells isolated from PBMCs. Receptor source: a human donor in good health.

The chain links TRBV11-2 to TRBJ2-1; 8 bases line up with TRBD2. The junction had 12 bases not matched to a gene; V was cut back by 5 bases and J by 0 bases. The CDR3 totals 18 residues. Germline V gene sequence: CDR1 SGHAT, CDR2 FQNNGV. The CDR3 region is CASSRGGIASISYNEQFF. The DNA of the CDR3 is TGTGCCAGCAGCCGGGGGGGAATAGCGAGTATCTCCTACAATGAGCAGTTCTTC.

This chain links TRBV5-1 with TRBJ2-3; 11 bases map to TRBD2. Germline V gene lookup returns CDR1 SGHRS and CDR2 YFSETQ. This CDR3 is built from 16 residues. Losses at the gene ends were 4 bases for V and 4 bases for J; bases not matched to a gene: 8. The CDR3 DNA is TGCGCCAGCAGCCCCTTAGCGGGAGGGTACGCAGATACGCAGTATTTT. It specifies CASSPLAGGYADTQYF.

A note on this clone: The junction shows a germline mismatch at one end, possibly a read error. The chain combines TRBV7-2 with TRBJ2-7, with D hard to call. There are 11 residues in the CDR3. Germline V gives CDR1 SGHTA, CDR2 FQGNSA. The CDR3, as DNA: TGTGCCAGCAGCTTCTGGGCCAGTATGGATTTC. It encodes CASSFWASMDF.

This clone was observed once. The chain employs TRBV7-9 and TRBJ1-4; 7 bases are a match to TRBD1. The CDR3 runs to 15 residues. CDR1 is SEHNR, CDR2 FQNEAQ, per germline (reference sequence). Losses at the gene ends were 0 bases for V and 4 bases for J; bases not matched to a gene: 2. CDR3: CASSLAGTDNEKLFF. In DNA, the CDR3 is TGTGCCAGCAGCTTAGCCGGGACAGATAATGAAAAACTGTTTTTT.

V and J are TRBV13 and TRBJ1-1; D is unclear. V was trimmed by 2 bases and J by 5 bases, leaving 6 bases between them. The CDR3 loop spans 12 amino acids. In germline, CDR1 is PRHDT, CDR2 FYEKMQ (reference sequence). The DNA of the CDR3 is TGTGCCAGCAGCTTAACGCGGACTGAAGCTTTCTTT. This codes for CASSLTRTEAFF.

This chain connects TRBV5-1 to TRBJ2-1; 10 bases match TRBD2. Germline trimming cut 2 bases from V and 8 bases from J; bases unmatched to any gene: 13. The germline CDR1 and CDR2 sequences are SGHRS and YFSETQ. The length of the CDR3 is 17 residues. CDR3 bases: TGCGCCAGCAGCTTCCGGTTGTCTAGCGGGGGCCCCGATGAGCAGTTCTTC. Translation gives CASSFRLSSGGPDEQFF.

The chain links TRBV5-1 to TRBJ2-7; D not resolved. The V end lost 5 bases, the J end lost 2 bases, and 11 bases lay between the germline ends. The CDR3 is 13 amino acids. CDR1 is SGHRS and CDR2 is YFSETQ in the germline V gene. CDR3 loop: CASRPQVTYEQYF. Written as DNA, the CDR3 is TGCGCCAGCAGGCCTCAGGTAACCTACGAGCAGTACTTC.

The CDR3 DNA follows: TGTGCCAGCAGTTACTCGAGGCAGGGAAGCGTCGGCTACACCTTC. It yields the protein CASSYSRQGSVGYTF. This chain joins TRBV6-5 and TRBJ1-2, with D possibly being TRBD1 (5 bases). V lost 0 bases, J lost 8 bases, and 16 bases lay in between. CDR1 and CDR2 from the germline V gene are MNHEY and SVGAGI. This CDR3 has 15 residues.

This chain uses TRBV11-2 with TRBJ2-7; perhaps TRBD2 as D (6 bases). Germline CDR1 SGHAT, CDR2 FQNNGV. This CDR3 is 17 amino acids long. Between the trimmed V and J ends, which lost 6 bases and 0 bases, there was a span of 21 bases. The CDR3, as DNA: TGTGCCAGCAGACTCATTTCGGGGGTCAGGAGCTCCTACGAGCAGTACTTC. Translating it yields CASRLISGVRSSYEQYF.

About this clone itself: Compared with germline, one end of the junction differs, possibly owing to a read error. The chain is built from TRBV11-3 and TRBJ2-1, with D possibly matching TRBD2 (6 bases). Looked up from germline, CDR1 is SGHNT and CDR2 is YENEEA. The CDR3 runs to 17 residues. The CDR3 region has the DNA TGTGCCAGCAGCTTAGATTCCGTTGCGGGGACGTACAGTGAGCAGTTCTTC. Translated, it gives CASSLDSVAGTYSEQFF.

This rearrangement joins TRBV10-1 to TRBJ2-2; TRBD1 is a possible D gene (5 bases). The V gene's germline CDR1 is WNHNN and CDR2 SYGVQD (reference sequence). Deletions cut 7 bases from V and 4 bases from J, with 7 bases between. The CDR3 runs 12 residues. CDR3 nucleotides: TGCGCCAGCAAGGGGTCCACCGGGGAGCTGTTTTTT. Amino acid sequence: CASKGSTGELFF.

The rearrangement joins TRBV5-5 to TRBJ1-5; D perhaps matches TRBD1 (6 bases). Trimming removed 4 bases at V and 3 bases at J, with 14 bases between. This CDR3 comprises 15 residues. The germline gives CDR1 SGHKS, CDR2 YYEKEE (reference sequence). The DNA for the CDR3 is TGTGCCAGCAGCCCGAGGACAGACTCCAATCAGCCCCAGCATTTT. Translated: CASSPRTDSNQPQHF. The full variable domain, with the rest looked up from reference TRBV5-5 and TRBJ1-5, is DAGVTQSPTHLIKTRGQQVTLRCSPISGHKSVSWYQQVLGQGPQFIFQYYEKEERGRGNFPDRFSARQFPNYSSELNVNALLLGDSALYLCASSPRTDSNQPQHFGDGTRLSIL.

This chain connects TRBV29-1 to TRBJ1-3; D might be TRBD1 (5 bases). V was cut by 2 bases and J by 1 base, with 6 bases left in between. The CDR3 spans 13 residues. CDR1 is SQVTM and CDR2 is ANQGSEA in the germline V gene. The CDR3 bases are TGCAGCGTTGAACCAGGGTCTGGAAACACCATATATTTT. This sequence encodes CSVEPGSGNTIYF.

The J gene is TRBJ2-6, the V gene TRBV29-1; 7 bases are a match to TRBD1. Germline CDR1 is SQVTM and CDR2 is ANQGSEA. This CDR3 region has 16 residues. V was clipped by 3 bases and J by 4 bases; unmatched bases: 9. The CDR3 spells CSVDSRGRSGANVLTF. CDR3 nucleotides: TGCAGCGTTGACTCGAGGGGGCGATCAGGGGCCAACGTCCTGACTTTC.

The chain couples TRBV16 to TRBJ2-7, with D possibly being TRBD2 (5 bases). The CDR3 consists of 13 residues. The germline CDR1 and CDR2 sequences are KGHSY and FQNENV. V was clipped by 0 bases and J by 2 bases, with 5 bases between them. For the CDR3, the DNA is TGTGCCAGCAGCCAATCGGGAGCCTACGAGCAGTACTTC. Residues: CASSQSGAYEQYF.

The chain has TRBV4-1 and TRBJ1-5; D gene unclear. The length of the CDR3 is 17 residues. Germline values: CDR1 MGHRA, CDR2 YSYEKL. Between the trimmed V and J ends, which lost 1 base and 0 bases, there was a span of 13 bases. CDR3 loop: CASSQGRGTDSNQPQHF. DNA for the CDR3: TGCGCCAGCAGCCAAGGAAGAGGAACCGATAGCAATCAGCCCCAGCATTTT.

The V gene is TRBV7-2, the J gene TRBJ2-7; D possibly corresponds to TRBD1 (7 bases). CDR1 is SGHTA, CDR2 FQGNSA, per germline. CDR3 length: 15 residues. V lost 5 bases, J lost 2 bases, and 16 bases lay in between. The CDR3 coding sequence is TGTGCCAGCAGCCAGGGGGACTCTGGAGCCTACGAGCAGTACTTC. It codes for CASSQGDSGAYEQYF.

V gene TRBV6-1 combines with J gene TRBJ1-2; D uncertain. Trimming left V 4 bases short and J 7 bases short, with 13 bases between. Germline V CDR1 and CDR2: MNHNS, SASEGT. The CDR3 contains 13 residues. CDR3 bases: TGTGCCAGCAGTGGAGTATCCGGTAGTGGCTACACCTTC. Its translation: CASSGVSGSGYTF.

In its sample, this clone was seen once. The chain is built from TRBV13 and TRBJ2-1; 10 bases match TRBD1. The CDR3 length is 17 residues. The J segment lost 5 bases and the V segment lost 1 base, leaving 8 bases of the junction unmatched. Germline V gene data show CDR1 as PRHDT and CDR2 as FYEKMQ (reference sequence). CDR3 nucleotides: TGTGCCAGCAGCTTAGTGGGGACAGGGGATAAGGACAATGAGCAGTTCTTC. Protein: CASSLVGTGDKDNEQFF.

The V and J genes are TRBV7-9 and TRBJ2-1, with 13 nucleotides matching TRBD2. The length of the CDR3 is 19 residues. With V trimmed by 6 bases and J by 9 bases, 20 bases remained unmatched. Germline CDR1 and CDR2: SEHNR and FQNEAQ (reference sequence). CDR3 in DNA: TGTGCCAGCAGTACAACCGGGACTAGCGGGATCCTGGCTCGGGGTGAGCAGTTCTTC. It specifies CASSTTGTSGILARGEQFF.

This chain joins TRBV5-1 and TRBJ2-1; TRBD1 matches at 9 bases. Germline V gives CDR1 SGHRS, CDR2 YFSETQ. The ends lost 5 bases at V and 6 bases at J; junction bases unmatched: 6. The CDR3 contains 14 residues. The CDR3 region is CASRGTGPPNEQFF. The CDR3 bases are TGCGCCAGCAGGGGGACAGGGCCTCCCAATGAGCAGTTCTTC.

V gene TRBV10-3 combines with J gene TRBJ2-1; perhaps TRBD1 as D (6 bases). Germline assignment: CDR1 ENHRY and CDR2 SYGVKD. Trimming took 10 bases from V and 0 from J, leaving 13 bases between them. The CDR3 sequence is 14 residues long. The DNA for the CDR3 is TGTGCCACCAAGGACAGAAACTCCTACAATGAGCAGTTCTTC. Amino acid sequence: CATKDRNSYNEQFF.

CDR3 bases: TGTGCCAGCAGTTCAGGACAGGGGATCGGCACAGATACGCAGTATTTT. It codes for CASSSGQGIGTDTQYF. This chain links TRBV6-5 with TRBJ2-3, with 9 nucleotides matching TRBD1. CDR1 and CDR2 from the germline V gene are MNHEY and SVGAGI. The CDR3 is made up of 16 amino acids. V shed 4 bases, J shed 1 base, and the junction held 6 bases outside the gene matches.

This sequence joins TRBV5-1 and TRBJ2-5, with D perhaps TRBD1 (8 bases). This CDR3 region has 15 residues. V dropped 5 bases and J dropped 5 bases, with 19 bases sitting between them. Germline V gene sequence: CDR1 SGHRS, CDR2 YFSETQ. The CDR3 protein is CASRTIQGGGETQYF. The DNA of the CDR3 is TGCGCCAGCAGGACGATACAGGGGGGAGGGGAGACCCAGTACTTC.

CDR3 amino acids: CASSSTGNSYEQYF. CDR3 nucleotides: TGTGCCAGCAGTTCGACAGGGAATTCCTACGAGCAGTACTTC. The rearrangement joins TRBV6-5 to TRBJ2-7; 7 bases match TRBD1. CDR1 is MNHEY and CDR2 is SVGAGI in the germline V gene. The CDR3 spans 14 residues. V trimming: 4 bases; J trimming: 1 base; junction bases outside the gene matches: 4.

Note on this clone: Other DNA sequences in this specimen translate into the identical CDR3. The chain recombines TRBV7-2 with TRBJ2-1, with 9 nucleotides matching TRBD1. The CDR3 extends over 16 amino acids. Germline values: CDR1 SGHTA, CDR2 FQGNSA. The trim removed 3 bases at V and 8 bases at J, leaving 11 bases unmatched. The CDR3 protein is CASSFLMGQGADEQFF. The DNA for the CDR3 is TGTGCCAGCAGCTTCTTAATGGGACAGGGAGCTGATGAGCAGTTCTTC.